These 27 T cell receptor beta chains were all obtained from the same sample, sequenced in a study of patients and donors after allogeneic stem cell transplantation. Each CDR3 protein is one row after TCRdb ran MiXCR on the RT-PCR reads. The sample shows over 350,000 distinct CDR3 sequences, 16% of them seen only once. The sequenced sample was blood, either unsorted or a sorted T cell fraction (not recorded which). The receptors stem from a human donor who was either an allogeneic HSCT recipient or a stem cell or donor lymphocyte infusion donor (not recorded which). It is not recorded whose cells these are; they may come from a transplant donor.

The chain is built from TRBV20-1 and TRBJ2-6, with 8 nucleotides matching TRBD1. Trimming removed 3 bases from V and 0 bases from J; junction bases left unmatched: 4. Germline loops: CDR1 DFQATT, CDR2 SNEGSKA (reference sequence). This CDR3 spans 16 amino acids. CDR3 sequence (DNA): TGCAGTGCTAGCCGGGACAGGCTCTCTGGGGCCAACGTCCTGACTTTC. Translation: CSASRDRLSGANVLTF.

The chain links TRBV11-1 to TRBJ2-3; 8 bases are a match to TRBD2. CDR1 and CDR2 from the germline V gene are SGHAT and FQDESV (reference sequence). The CDR3 extends over 18 amino acids. The V gene end was trimmed by 0 bases and the J gene end by 0 bases; junction bases not matched to a gene: 8. CDR3 sequence (DNA): TGTGCCAGCAGCTTAGCGGCACTAGCGGAAACTAGCACAGATACGCAGTATTTT. It codes for CASSLAALAETSTDTQYF. The full variable domain, its missing parts supplied by reference TRBV11-1 and TRBJ2-3, is EAEVAQSPRYKITEKSQAVAFWCDPISGHATLYWYRQILGQGPELLVQFQDESVVDDSQLPKDRFSAERLKGVDSTLKIQPAELGDSAMYLCASSLAALAETSTDTQYFGPGTRLTVL.

There are a few counts of this clonotype. The V gene is TRBV10-3, the J gene TRBJ2-7; 13 nucleotides match TRBD2. The V segment lost 8 bases and the J segment 2 bases; nucleotides outside the gene matches: 9. This CDR3 has 16 amino acids. Germline V CDR1 and CDR2: ENHRY, SYGVKD. The CDR3 reads CAIQPSTSGRAYEQYF. For the CDR3, the DNA is TGTGCCATCCAACCAAGCACTAGCGGGAGGGCCTACGAGCAGTACTTC.

The sample holds many counts of this clonotype. The chain joins TRBV6-2 or TRBV6-3 to TRBJ2-1, with 8 positions matching TRBD2. The CDR3 is 15 residues long. Germline assignment: CDR1 MNHEY and CDR2 SVGEGT. V shed 5 bases and J 3 bases; nucleotides not matched to a gene: 6. CDR3 nucleotide sequence: TGTGCCAGCAGTCGGGAGGGGGGTAACTACAATGAGCAGTTCTTC. Protein: CASSREGGNYNEQFF.

The DNA of the CDR3 is TGTGCCAGCAGCTCGGGACATCGCAATCAGCCCCAGCATTTT. This translates into CASSSGHRNQPQHF. V usage is TRBV13 and J usage is TRBJ1-5, with D perhaps TRBD1 (6 bases). Trimming took off 4 bases at V and 2 bases at J, with 9 bases between the two ends. The CDR3 covers 14 residues. From germline, CDR1 is PRHDT and CDR2 FYEKMQ (reference sequence). Full variable domain (outside the CDR3, taken from reference TRBV13 and TRBJ1-5): AAGVIQSPRHLIKEKRETATLKCYPIPRHDTVYWYQQGPGQDPQFLISFYEKMQSDKGSIPDRFSAQQFSDYHSELNMSSLELGDSALYFCASSSGHRNQPQHFGDGTRLSIL.

Points on this clonotype: The junction and the germline gene differ at one end; a read error may be behind it. The chain is built from TRBV5-1 and TRBJ2-7; 8 nucleotides line up with TRBD1. The CDR3 loop spans 13 amino acids. Germline CDR1 reads SGHRS; CDR2 reads YFSETQ. The CDR3 DNA follows: TGCGCCAGCAGCTCCGGACAGGGCTACGAGCAGAACTTC. Translating it yields CASSSGQGYEQNF.

Only a few counts were recorded for this clonotype. This chain links TRBV5-1 with TRBJ1-5; TRBD1 is a possible D gene (5 bases). V lost 0 bases and J lost 2, with 9 bases in between. This CDR3 has 15 residues. In germline, CDR1 is SGHRS, CDR2 YFSETQ. This CDR3 reads CASSLEGNGNQPQHF. CDR3 DNA sequence: TGCGCCAGCAGCTTGGAGGGGAATGGCAATCAGCCCCAGCATTTT.

The table lists this clonotype with a few counts. The chain carries TRBV29-1 and TRBJ1-5; D call uncertain. This CDR3 has 13 amino acids. Germline values: CDR1 SQVTM, CDR2 ANQGSEA. V lost 4 bases, J lost 5 bases, and 12 bases lay in between. Written as DNA, the CDR3 is TGCAGCGTTGGAGATGGCGTCTATCAGCCCCAGCATTTT. Protein: CSVGDGVYQPQHF.

The chain links TRBV7-3 to TRBJ2-2; D perhaps matches TRBD1 (5 bases). Germline CDR1 and CDR2: SGHTA and FQGTGA. V lost 2 bases and J lost 6, with 10 bases in between. The CDR3 length is 14 residues. The CDR3 spells CASSLQGLAGELFF. The CDR3 DNA sequence: TGTGCCAGCAGCTTACAGGGATTAGCCGGGGAGCTGTTTTTT.

V is TRBV3-1 and J is TRBJ2-1, with D unclear. This CDR3 contains 11 residues. The V end lost 4 bases, the J end lost 8 bases, and 6 bases lay between the germline ends. Per germline, CDR1 LGHDT and CDR2 YNNKEL (reference sequence). CDR3: CASSRVHEQFF. CDR3 bases: TGTGCCAGCAGCCGAGTGCATGAGCAGTTCTTC.

In its sample, this clonotype was seen many times. This chain links TRBV4-3 with TRBJ1-1, with D possibly being TRBD1 (5 bases). The CDR3 runs to 13 residues. Germline V lookup: CDR1 LGHNA, CDR2 YSLEER. Trimming took 0 bases from V and 5 from J, leaving 7 bases between them. This CDR3 is CASSQEGDTEAFF. The CDR3 region has the DNA TGCGCCAGCAGCCAAGAAGGGGATACTGAAGCTTTCTTT.

The chain recombines TRBV18 with TRBJ2-2; D gene unclear. Germline V gene data show CDR1 as KGHSH and CDR2 as LQKENI. V was cut by 3 bases and J by 3 bases, with 5 bases left in between. The CDR3 runs to 13 residues. CDR3 residues: CASSPDDTGELFF. For the CDR3, the DNA is TGTGCCAGCTCACCTGACGACACCGGGGAGCTGTTTTTT.

The chain recombines TRBV3-1 with TRBJ1-1; D ambiguous. The germline gives CDR1 LGHDT, CDR2 YNNKEL (reference sequence). The CDR3 has 15 residues. Trimming removed 0 bases from V and 7 bases from J, with 15 bases in between. Here the CDR3 reads CASSQDGGKGFEAFF. CDR3 nucleotides: TGTGCCAGCAGCCAAGATGGAGGGAAAGGGTTTGAAGCTTTCTTT.

This clonotype was recorded a few times. The chain uses TRBV20-1 and TRBJ1-5; 7 nucleotides match TRBD1. The CDR3 spans 15 residues. Trimming took 1 base from V and 1 from J; bases not matched to a gene: 4. The germline gives CDR1 DFQATT, CDR2 SNEGSKA (reference sequence). This CDR3 is CSARVGTDSNQPQHF. CDR3 in DNA: TGCAGTGCTAGAGTGGGGACAGACAGCAATCAGCCCCAGCATTTT.

The J gene is TRBJ1-1, the V gene TRBV4-1, with D possibly being TRBD1 (6 bases). The CDR3 loop spans 15 amino acids. V lost 2 bases and J lost 6, with 16 bases in between. CDR1 MGHRA and CDR2 YSYEKL come from the germline V gene. The CDR3 DNA follows: TGCGCCAGCAGCCAACCCCCACGGAGGGGGGCTGAAGCTTTCTTT. Amino acid sequence: CASSQPPRRGAEAFF.

This clonotype turned up a few times. V usage is TRBV6-1 and J usage is TRBJ2-3; possible D gene TRBD2, 6 bases. Looked up from germline, CDR1 is MNHNS and CDR2 is SASEGT. V gave up 2 bases and J gave up 0 bases, with 15 bases separating them. This CDR3 is built from 17 residues. In nucleotides, the CDR3 is TGTGCCAGCAGTGAACGGCCACTAGCAGCTAGCACAGATACGCAGTATTTT. It codes for CASSERPLAASTDTQYF.

The chain uses TRBV6-2 or TRBV6-3 and TRBJ1-1, with D possibly matching TRBD1 (5 bases). V shed 0 bases and J shed 5 bases, with 10 bases lying between them. Germline assignment: CDR1 MNHEY and CDR2 SVGEGT. The CDR3 runs 14 residues. The CDR3 DNA follows: TGTGCCAGCAGTTACTCGACGGGGGTTACTGAAGCTTTCTTT. It encodes CASSYSTGVTEAFF.

A few counts support this clonotype. The chain combines TRBV12-3 or TRBV12-4 with TRBJ2-7; 10 bases are a match to TRBD1. The CDR3 sequence is 13 residues long. V was clipped by 11 bases and J by 2 bases; unmatched bases: 6. The CDR3 DNA follows: TGTGCCTCGGGACAGGGGAGTACCTACGAGCAGTACTTC. Protein sequence: CASGQGSTYEQYF.

This clonotype was seen ten or more times. The J gene is TRBJ1-5, the V gene TRBV4-1; TRBD1 is a possible D gene (6 bases). The germline gives CDR1 MGHRA, CDR2 YSYEKL. This CDR3 region has 15 residues. V was pared by 0 bases and J by 3 bases, with 9 bases between. CDR3 region: CASSQDSGDNQPQHF. The CDR3 DNA reads as TGCGCCAGCAGCCAAGATTCAGGGGACAATCAGCCCCAGCATTTT.

This clonotype was counted a few times. The V gene is TRBV28, the J gene TRBJ2-2, with D unclear. This CDR3 is 13 amino acids long. CDR1 and CDR2 from the germline V gene are MDHEN and SYDVKM. V was cut by 8 bases and J by 2 bases, with 9 bases left in between. DNA for the CDR3: TGTGCCAGCTTATCTCCCAACACCGGGGAGCTGTTTTTT. Amino acids: CASLSPNTGELFF.

This clonotype has a handful of counts. This sequence joins TRBV6-1 and TRBJ1-1; TRBD1 matches at 10 bases. The V gene end was trimmed by 6 bases and the J gene end by 4 bases; junction bases not matched to a gene: 8. Looked up from germline, CDR1 is MNHNS and CDR2 is SASEGT. The CDR3 is made up of 15 amino acids. The CDR3 DNA reads TGTGCCAGCAGGGAGACAGGGGGCGGACCCACTGAAGCTTTCTTT. Residues: CASRETGGGPTEAFF.

The rearrangement joins TRBV12-3 or TRBV12-4 to TRBJ2-2; 12 bases match TRBD1. The J segment lost 4 bases and the V segment lost 7 bases, leaving 7 bases of the junction unmatched. This CDR3 contains 16 residues. CDR3 DNA: TGTGCCAGCACCACCCCGGGACAGGGGGCCACCGGGGAGCTGTTTTTT. This translates into CASTTPGQGATGELFF.

CDR3 residues: CASSVGRVYNEQFF. As DNA, the CDR3 is TGTGCCAGCAGCGTAGGCAGGGTTTACAATGAGCAGTTCTTC. The rearrangement uses TRBV9 and TRBJ2-1; perhaps TRBD1 as D (5 bases). Trimming stripped 0 bases from V and 4 bases from J, with 8 bases between. This CDR3 is built from 14 residues. Germline values: CDR1 SGDLS, CDR2 YYNGEE.

The rearrangement joins TRBV18 to TRBJ1-2; no clear D gene. The CDR3 runs to 15 residues. The germline V gene encodes CDR1 KGHSH and CDR2 LQKENI. V was pared by 1 base and J by 2 bases, with 11 bases between. The CDR3 sequence: CASSPLSGQNYGYTF. The CDR3 nucleotides read TGTGCCAGCTCACCACTCTCCGGGCAAAACTATGGCTACACCTTC.

V is TRBV7-8 and J is TRBJ1-6, with D unresolved. In germline, CDR1 is SGHVS, CDR2 FQNEAQ. V was shortened by 3 bases and J by 8 bases, with 5 bases between the two germline ends. The CDR3 is 12 amino acids. This CDR3 reads CASSFSDSPLHF. The CDR3 region has the DNA TGTGCCAGCAGCTTCTCCGATTCACCCCTCCACTTT.

In this sample, this clonotype turned up a few times. This chain uses TRBV7-2 with TRBJ1-6; D gene uncertain. CDR1 is SGHTA, CDR2 FQGNSA, per germline. V lost 1 base, J lost 9 bases, and 13 bases lay in between. The CDR3 has 15 residues. The CDR3: CASSLGSLYGSPLHF. CDR3 DNA sequence: TGTGCCAGCAGCTTAGGGAGCCTTTATGGTTCACCCCTCCACTTT.

The chain combines TRBV9 with TRBJ1-2, with D hard to call. The V end was cut by 0 bases, the J end by 4 bases, with 7 bases between. Germline CDR1 SGDLS, CDR2 YYNGEE. This CDR3 has 13 amino acids. Here the CDR3 reads CASSVANGYGYTF. The CDR3 bases are TGTGCCAGCAGCGTAGCTAATGGCTATGGCTACACCTTC.